This record looks at one T cell receptor beta chain sequence and its context. The antigen it recognizes is unknown. No base quality values were provided; no much bigger clone lies one nucleotide off. The CDR3 covers 15 residues, taking in both the cysteine and the phenylalanine. Only CDR3 DNA remains: 45 bases, in frame from the first base. V loses 3 bases of germline sequence and J loses 5 bases, and the interval between the two ends is 17 bases. From a lookup of the germline V gene, CDR1 and CDR2 are SGHDT and YYEEEE. This specimen comes from a study of shared clonotypes between healthy human individuals (dated by TCRdb to the early 2020s). Turning to the overall study: Three men and two women, aged 18 to 49 years, made up the cohort. To increase sequencing depth and limit assay-specific biases, different laboratories used diverse techniques to prepare libraries and sequence TCR repertoires. Per donor, leukapheresis produced somewhere between about 0.9 and 10 billion PBMCs. The study deeply sequenced blood TCR repertoires of roughly five healthy adults to estimate repertoire size and the extent of clonotype sharing between individuals. For each donor, CD4 naive and CD4 memory were each given three plates, CD8 naive was given two plates, and CD8 memory was given one plate.

The donors were healthy, HIV-negative adults with no recently reported acute infections or vaccinations. Every donor was a Caucasian adult residing in Nashville, Tennessee, USA. CD8 memory samples consisted of magnetically selected CD45RO+ cells combined with CCR7-negative CD45RA+ effector memory (TemRA) cells. Blood was obtained by leukapheresis, after which PBMCs were separated by Ficoll-Histopaque density gradient centrifugation and cryopreserved in liquid nitrogen vapor phase. Analytical flow cytometry was used to check the purity and quantity of each magnetically sorted T cell population. Genomic DNA was isolated from every sorted fraction and measured by UV absorbance on a Nanodrop 2000c. Using the deep immunoSEQ assay, multiplex PCR amplified TCR CDR3 regions from genomic DNA. For each cell subset, the extracted genomic DNA was distributed evenly across all wells of several immunoSEQ 96-well plates, and each plate served as one replicate. For sorted subsets, around 200 ng genomic DNA, equal to 30,000 to 35,000 T cell genomes, was loaded into each replicate PCR. The purified libraries were quantified using a Qubit 3.0 fluorometer, sized with a Bioanalyzer 2100, and then quantified again using the KAPA Library Quantification kit. Each immunoSEQ 96-well plate was sequenced on its own single-read 150-cycle Illumina NextSeq 550 flow cell. On the study's bioinformatics: The immunoSEQ output contained only junctional sequences without quality scores, so filtering could not match that applied to full-length reads. Sequences were annotated with PyIR, a Python wrapper for IgBLAST v1.9, using IMGT germline references to assign V/J genes and CDR3. Reads were removed for weak V/J assignments (E-value above 1e-6), missing CDR3, stop codons, out-of-frame junctions, or ambiguous translated residues. V3J clonotypes were defined as sequences sharing an identical inferred V gene, J gene, and CDR3 amino acid sequence. To compute the percentage overlap between repertoires, the number of shared unique clonotypes was divided by the size of the smaller repertoire. Richness of each repertoire was evaluated using RTK rarefaction, the Chao1 estimator, and Recon v2.1 estimates of unobserved clonotypes. For all TCRbeta clonotypes obtained by the gDNA method from a handful of donors, generation probabilities were computed with OLGA. TCRdb carries this immuneACCESS record with in-frame sequences only. Its versions omit some clonotypes, under half of them owing to an unresolved V gene in the studies checked, with the rest unexplained. The V and J calls and the clone size are those of that table, but D and trimming were determined from the DNA. The sample yields 650,000 to 700,000 clones; 80% to 95% were counted once. Jointly, the top ten make up about 33% of the sample.

Findings and caveats that apply to the study as a whole: Based on pairwise subsampling, the degree of clonotype sharing among donors was expected to be affected by sequencing depth. Because the study included a small number of donors, the genetic and exposure-history diversity represented was limited. Sampling was restricted to blood, and TCR repertoires in tissue are likely to differ from TCR repertoires in blood. Rarefaction of sorted-subset datasets indicated incomplete sequencing despite the large sequencing depth. Clonotypes shared by all four sorted-subset donors showed higher generation probabilities than non-shared clonotypes. Sharing across a few donors was observed for 4.5% to 6.5% of naive CD4, 3% to 3.5% of naive CD8, roughly 2.3% of memory CD4, and around 0.44% of memory CD8 clonotypes. Naive subsets generally had larger estimated clonotype richness than memory subsets.

The clonotype originates from a man between 18 and 29 years old in good health. Some clones in this sample may be carry-over from other donors' samples. In this chain, TRBV5-6 is recombined with TRBJ2-5; TRBD1 is a possible D gene, resting on 6 matching bases. Sequenced sample: memory CD8+ T cells from PBMCs. Sample cell subset or site, as interpreted from the label and publication: CD45RO+ cells pooled with CCR7-negative TemRA cells. The CDR3 in this case is CASSSPGTRGETQYF. The nucleotide sequence is given as TGTGCCAGCAGCTCTCCAGGAACAAGGGGGGAGACCCAGTACTTC.